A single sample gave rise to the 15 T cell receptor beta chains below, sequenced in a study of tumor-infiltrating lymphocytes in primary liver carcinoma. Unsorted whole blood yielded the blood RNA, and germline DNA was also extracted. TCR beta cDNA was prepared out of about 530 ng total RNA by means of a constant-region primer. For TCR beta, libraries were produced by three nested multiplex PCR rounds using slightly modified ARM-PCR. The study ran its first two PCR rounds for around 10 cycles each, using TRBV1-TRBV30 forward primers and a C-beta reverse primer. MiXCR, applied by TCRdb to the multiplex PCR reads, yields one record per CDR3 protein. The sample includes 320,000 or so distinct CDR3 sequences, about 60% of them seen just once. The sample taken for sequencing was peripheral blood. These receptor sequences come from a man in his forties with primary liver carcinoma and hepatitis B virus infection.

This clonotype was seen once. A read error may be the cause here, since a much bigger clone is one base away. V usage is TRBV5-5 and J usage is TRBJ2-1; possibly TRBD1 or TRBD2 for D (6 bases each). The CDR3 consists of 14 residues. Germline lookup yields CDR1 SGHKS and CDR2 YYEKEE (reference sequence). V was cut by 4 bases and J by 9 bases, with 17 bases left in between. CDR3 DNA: TGTGCCAGCAGCCCTACGGCCCGGGGGCTTGAGCAGTTCTTC. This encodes CASSPTARGLEQFF.

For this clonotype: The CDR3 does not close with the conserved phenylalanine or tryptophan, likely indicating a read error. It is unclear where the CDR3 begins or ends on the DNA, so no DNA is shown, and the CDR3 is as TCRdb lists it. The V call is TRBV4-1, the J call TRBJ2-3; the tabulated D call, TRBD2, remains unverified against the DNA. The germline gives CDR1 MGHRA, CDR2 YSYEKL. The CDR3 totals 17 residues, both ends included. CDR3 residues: CASSQDSPRAGTDTQYL.

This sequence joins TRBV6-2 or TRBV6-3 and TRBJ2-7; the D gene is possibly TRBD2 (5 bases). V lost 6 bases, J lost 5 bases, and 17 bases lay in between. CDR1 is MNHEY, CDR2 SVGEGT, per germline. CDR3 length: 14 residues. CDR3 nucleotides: TGTGCCAGCAGCCCTAGCAGGACGGTGGACGAGCAGTACTTC. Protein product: CASSPSRTVDEQYF.

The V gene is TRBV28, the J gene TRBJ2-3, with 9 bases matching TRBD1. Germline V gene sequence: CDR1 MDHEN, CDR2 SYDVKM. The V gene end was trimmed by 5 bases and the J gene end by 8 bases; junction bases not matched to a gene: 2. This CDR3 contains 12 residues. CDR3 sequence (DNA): TGTGCCAGCAGTCGGACAGGGGTTACGCAGTATTTT. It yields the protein CASSRTGVTQYF.

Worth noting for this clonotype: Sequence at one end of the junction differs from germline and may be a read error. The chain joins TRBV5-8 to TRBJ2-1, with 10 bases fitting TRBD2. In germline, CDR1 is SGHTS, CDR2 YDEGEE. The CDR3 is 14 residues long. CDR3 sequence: CACSFLAGGNKQFF. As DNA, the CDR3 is TGTGCCTGCAGCTTCTTAGCGGGAGGCAATAAGCAGTTCTTC.

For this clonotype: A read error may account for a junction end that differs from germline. The CDR3 bases are TGTGTCAGCAGCGCGGACAGGGTGAAGGAGCAGTACTTC. It yields the protein CVSSADRVKEQYF. The chain carries TRBV11-1 and TRBJ2-7, with 8 bases aligning to TRBD1. The CDR3 has 13 amino acids. Germline V lookup: CDR1 SGHAT, CDR2 FQDESV (reference sequence).

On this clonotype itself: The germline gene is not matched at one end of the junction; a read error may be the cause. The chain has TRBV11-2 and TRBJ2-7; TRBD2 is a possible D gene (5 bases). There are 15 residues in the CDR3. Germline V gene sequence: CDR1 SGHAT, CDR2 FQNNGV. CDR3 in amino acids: CASSLRAGLLYEQYF. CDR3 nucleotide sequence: TGTGCCAGTAGCTTGAGGGCAGGTCTCCTCTACGAGCAGTACTTC.

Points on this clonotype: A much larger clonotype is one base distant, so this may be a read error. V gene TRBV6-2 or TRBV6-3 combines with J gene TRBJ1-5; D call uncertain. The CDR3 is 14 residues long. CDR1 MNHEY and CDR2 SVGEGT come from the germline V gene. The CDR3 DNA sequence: TGTGCCAGAAGTTATCCCCGAGGCAATCAGCCCCAGCATTTT. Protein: CARSYPRGNQPQHF.

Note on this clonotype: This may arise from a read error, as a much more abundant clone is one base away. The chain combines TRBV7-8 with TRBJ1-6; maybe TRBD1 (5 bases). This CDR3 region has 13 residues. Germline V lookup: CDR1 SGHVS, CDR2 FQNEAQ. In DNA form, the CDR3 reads TGTGCCAGCAGCCCGCCGGGGGTGTCACCCCTCAACTTT. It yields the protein CASSPPGVSPLNF.

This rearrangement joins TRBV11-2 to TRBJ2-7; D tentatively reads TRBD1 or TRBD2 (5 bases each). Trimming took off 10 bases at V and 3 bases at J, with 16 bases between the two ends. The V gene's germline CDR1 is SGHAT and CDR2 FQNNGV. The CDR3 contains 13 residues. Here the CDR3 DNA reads TGTGCCAACAGGAAGGGACCAGACTACGAGCAGTACTTC. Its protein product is CANRKGPDYEQYF.

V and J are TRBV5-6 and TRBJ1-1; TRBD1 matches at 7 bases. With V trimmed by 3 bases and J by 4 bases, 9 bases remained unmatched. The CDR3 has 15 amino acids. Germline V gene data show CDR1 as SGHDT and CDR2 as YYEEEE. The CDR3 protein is CASSSEEQGGTEAFF. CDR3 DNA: TGTGCCAGCAGCTCCGAGGAGCAGGGGGGCACTGAAGCTTTCTTT.

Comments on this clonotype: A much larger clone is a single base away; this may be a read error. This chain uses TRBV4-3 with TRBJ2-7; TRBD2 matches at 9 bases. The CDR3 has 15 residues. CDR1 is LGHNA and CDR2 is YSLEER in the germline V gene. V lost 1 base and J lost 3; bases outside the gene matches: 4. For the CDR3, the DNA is TGCGCCAGCAGCCAAGCGATAGCGGGGGTCTACGAGCAGTACTTC. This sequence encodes CASSQAIAGVYEQYF.

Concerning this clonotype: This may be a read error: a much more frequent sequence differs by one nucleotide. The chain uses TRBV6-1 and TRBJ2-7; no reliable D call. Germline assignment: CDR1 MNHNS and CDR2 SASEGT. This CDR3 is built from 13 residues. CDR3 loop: CANSGGHYYEQYF. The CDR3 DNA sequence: TGTGCCAACAGTGGCGGTCATTACTACGAGCAGTACTTC.

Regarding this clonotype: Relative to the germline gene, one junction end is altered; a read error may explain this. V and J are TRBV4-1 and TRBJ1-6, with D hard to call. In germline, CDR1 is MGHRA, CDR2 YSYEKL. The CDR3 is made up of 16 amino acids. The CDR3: CVSSQEQSSYNSPLHF. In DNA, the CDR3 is TGCGTCAGCAGCCAAGAGCAGAGCTCCTATAATTCACCCCTCCACTTT.

The CDR3 loop is CASRMTRAGAYNEQFF. The CDR3 region has the DNA TGTGCCAGTAGGATGACCCGAGCGGGAGCGTACAATGAGCAGTTCTTC. The chain links TRBV19 to TRBJ2-1, with 8 nucleotides matching TRBD2. Germline CDR1 reads LNHDA; CDR2 reads SQIVND (reference sequence). This CDR3 is built from 16 residues. V gave up 6 bases and J gave up 4 bases; unmatched junction bases: 11.